This T cell receptor (beta chain) was recovered during a study of identical twins. Germline V CDR1 and CDR2: LNHNV, YYDKDF (reference sequence). CDR3 length: 16 amino acids. The germline V and J ends were trimmed by 0 bases and 5 bases, with 16 bases remaining between them. This clonotype was picked up many times. Each CDR3 protein gets one entry after TCRdb re-called the 5' RACE reads with MiXCR. The table includes about 240,000 distinct CDR3 sequences, about 10% detected once. The V and J genes are TRBV15 and TRBJ2-5; D is possibly TRBD2 (5 bases). This clonotype originated in a man between 50 and 59 years old in good health. The sequencing sample was made of memory T cells sorted from blood. The CDR3 DNA reads as TGTGCCACCAGCAGAGAGAGGGCCCTGCTTGGGGAGACCCAGTACTTC. Its protein is CATSRERALLGETQYF.